Included here is one T cell receptor (beta chain) sequence, with context. Antigen specificity is unknown. The CDR3 totals 15 residues. Losses at the gene ends were 6 bases for V and 4 bases for J; bases not matched to a gene: 15. Germline CDR1 is SQVTM and CDR2 is ANQGSEA. This specimen belongs to a study of cytomegalovirus exposure and HLA in healthy donors. Study-level findings and limits: V segments that were indistinguishable, TRBV6-2 and TRBV6-3 among them, were omitted from analysis. Researchers reported in a later analysis that a missense DCLRE1C variant was tied to TCR beta V- and J-gene trimming. Whilst most TCR sequences proved rare, a subset of public TCRs occurred across many donors.

PCR used 60 Vbeta primers and 13 Jbeta primers. Data came from immunoSEQ multiplex PCR; TCRdb stores just in-frame clones and leaves some out. The sample lists about 160,000 clones, about 80% occurring once. V and J are TRBV29-1 and TRBJ2-7; TRBD2 matches at 7 bases. This TCR came from a woman in her 50s in good health and CMV-seropositive. Specimen: PBMCs. The CDR3 DNA reads as TGCAGCGTGGAGCTCGTAGGACTAGGAAGTTACGAGCAGTACTTC. Its translation: CSVELVGLGSYEQYF.